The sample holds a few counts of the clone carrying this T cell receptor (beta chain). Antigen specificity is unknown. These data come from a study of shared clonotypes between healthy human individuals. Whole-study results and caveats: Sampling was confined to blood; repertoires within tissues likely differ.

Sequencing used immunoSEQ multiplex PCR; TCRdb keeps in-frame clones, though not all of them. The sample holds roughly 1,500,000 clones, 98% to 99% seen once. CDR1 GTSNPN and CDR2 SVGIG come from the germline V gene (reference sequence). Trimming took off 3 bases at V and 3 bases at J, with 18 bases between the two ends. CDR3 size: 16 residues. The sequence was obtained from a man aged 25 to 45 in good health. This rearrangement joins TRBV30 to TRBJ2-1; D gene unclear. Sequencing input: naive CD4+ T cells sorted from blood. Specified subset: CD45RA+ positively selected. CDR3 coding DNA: TGTGCCTGGAGCGAAGACTTCTCACTCTTCTACAATGAGCAGTTCTTC. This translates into CAWSEDFSLFYNEQFF.